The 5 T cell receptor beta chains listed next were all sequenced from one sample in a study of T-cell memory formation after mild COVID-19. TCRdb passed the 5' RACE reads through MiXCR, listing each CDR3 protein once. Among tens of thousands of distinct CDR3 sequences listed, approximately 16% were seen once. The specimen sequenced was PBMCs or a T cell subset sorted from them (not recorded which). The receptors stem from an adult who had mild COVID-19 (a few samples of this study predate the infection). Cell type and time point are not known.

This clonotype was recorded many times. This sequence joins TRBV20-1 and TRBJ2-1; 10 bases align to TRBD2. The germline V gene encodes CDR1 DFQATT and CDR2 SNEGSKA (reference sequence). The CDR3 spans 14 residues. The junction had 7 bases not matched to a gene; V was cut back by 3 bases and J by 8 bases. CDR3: CSASRPSGSYEQFF. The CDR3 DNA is TGCAGTGCTAGTAGGCCTAGCGGGAGCTATGAGCAGTTCTTC.

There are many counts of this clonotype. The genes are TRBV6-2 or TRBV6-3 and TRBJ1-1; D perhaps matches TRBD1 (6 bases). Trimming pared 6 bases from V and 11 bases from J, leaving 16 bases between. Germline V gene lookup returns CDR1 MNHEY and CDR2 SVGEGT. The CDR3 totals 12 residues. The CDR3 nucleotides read TGTGCCAGCAGATTGGGGGGGCGCGTGGCTTTCTTT. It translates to CASRLGGRVAFF.

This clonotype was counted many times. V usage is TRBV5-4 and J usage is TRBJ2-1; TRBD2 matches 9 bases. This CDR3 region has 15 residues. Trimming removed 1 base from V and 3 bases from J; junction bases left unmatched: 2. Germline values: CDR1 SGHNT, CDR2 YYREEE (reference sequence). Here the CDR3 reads CASSLPAGGYNEQFF. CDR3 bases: TGTGCCAGCAGCTTGCCAGCGGGGGGCTACAATGAGCAGTTCTTC.

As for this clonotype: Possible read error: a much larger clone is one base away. The CDR3 DNA sequence: TGTTCCTGGAGGGAACTGGACAGGGGGCAAACCGGGGAGCTGTTTTTT. It encodes CSWRELDRGQTGELFF. The rearrangement uses TRBV30 and TRBJ2-2; TRBD1 agrees at 11 bases. Germline assignment: CDR1 GTSNPN and CDR2 SVGIG (reference sequence). The CDR3 sequence is 16 residues long.

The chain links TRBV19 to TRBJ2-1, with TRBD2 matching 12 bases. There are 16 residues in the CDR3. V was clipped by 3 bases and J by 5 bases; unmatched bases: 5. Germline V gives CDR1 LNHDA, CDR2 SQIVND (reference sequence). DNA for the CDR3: TGTGCCAGTAGTATGACTAGCGGGAGAGCTAACAATGAGCAGTTCTTC. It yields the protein CASSMTSGRANNEQFF. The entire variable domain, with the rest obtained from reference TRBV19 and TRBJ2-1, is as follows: DGGITQSPKYLFRKEGQNVTLSCEQNLNHDAMYWYRQDPGQGLRLIYYSQIVNDFQKGDIAEGYSVSREKKESFPLTVTSAQKNPTAFYLCASSMTSGRANNEQFFGPGTRLTVL.